The subject of this entry is one T cell receptor (beta chain). As yet, its antigen is unknown. The data belong to a study of cytomegalovirus exposure and HLA in healthy donors. The overall study: Assignment to the Caucasian-associated ancestry cluster applied to 75% to 85% of the approximately 420 genotyped donors. Whole-study results and caveats: In vitro confirmation showed three CMV-associated chains to be CMV antigen specific. A list of approximately 160 TCR beta chains associated with cytomegalovirus was given. By a later analysis, the bulk of CMV-associated TCR beta chains appeared HLA-restricted.

PCR was performed using 60 Vbeta and 13 Jbeta primers. Profiled with immunoSEQ multiplex PCR; TCRdb holds only in-frame clones, not every one. The sample lists roughly 150,000 clones, 65% to 70% occurring once. Material for sequencing was PBMCs. This TCR came from a man aged 25-45 years in good health and CMV-seropositive.

CDR3 loop: CASSPRDSSYNEQFF. CDR3 in DNA: TGTGCCAGCTCACCACGGGACAGCTCCTACAATGAGCAGTTCTTC. The chain links TRBV18 to TRBJ2-1, with TRBD1 identical over 7 bases. With V trimmed by 1 base and J by 0 bases, 0 bases remained unmatched. Germline V CDR1 and CDR2: KGHSH, LQKENI. The length of the CDR3 is 15 residues.